This T cell receptor beta chain was found in a study of TIL therapy for anti-PD-1-resistant metastatic lung cancer. Study context: Progressing patients received lymphodepletion, expanded TIL infusion and IL-2. Median patient age was about 55, ranging 38-75 years. Most patients had lung adenocarcinoma. General study results and limits: This highly selected cohort may not generalize to typical lung cancer patients.

The libraries were made with immunoSEQ v3. The assay was immunoSEQ multiplex PCR, and TCRdb's table has in-frame clones only and misses some. The sample includes just over 45,000 clones, 65% to 80% of them seen just once. The CDR3 sequence is 17 residues long. V lost 0 bases to trimming and J lost 3 bases, with 14 bases between them. CDR1 is MNHNS and CDR2 is SASEGT in the germline V gene. Time point of the sample: pre-treatment sample, taken before nivolumab and TIL therapy. Note on this clone: Its antigen is unknown.

The sample here was blood, taken at baseline. This TCR was recovered from a man aged 65 to 79 with non-small cell lung cancer. The chain links TRBV6-1 to TRBJ1-4; no clear D gene. CDR3 in DNA: TGTGCCAGCAGTGAAGCGCTTCTGTCAGGTCCTAATGAAAAACTGTTTTTT. This gives the protein CASSEALLSGPNEKLFF.